The TCR beta chain under discussion was sequenced for a study of shared clonotypes between healthy human individuals. For the study at large: Each donor's CD8 memory used one plate, CD8 naive two, each CD4 subset three. Points from the study as a whole: Among donors, the sharing of clonotypes was expected to be influenced by sequencing depth. Clonotype sharing across a few donors was observed for around 4.5% of naive CD4 clonotypes.

On this clone itself: What it recognizes is unknown.

CDR1 and CDR2 from the germline V gene are GTSNPN and SVGIG (reference sequence). The V end was cut by 4 bases, the J end by 0 bases, with 10 bases between. The length of the CDR3 is 14 residues. The study drew its donors from healthy HIV-negative adults without recent acute infections or vaccinations. The assay was immunoSEQ multiplex PCR, and TCRdb's table has in-frame clones only and misses some. The sample includes roughly 2 million clones, 85% to 95% of them seen just once. The receptor comes from a man between 18 and 29 years old in good health. Sample: naive CD4+ T cells sorted from blood. This sample's subset: CD45RA+ positively selected. The J gene is TRBJ1-3, the V gene TRBV30; D remains unclear. CDR3 region: CAWTADISGNTIYF. CDR3 coding DNA: TGTGCCTGGACGGCAGATATCTCTGGAAACACCATATATTTT. Full variable domain (outside the CDR3, taken from reference TRBV30 and TRBJ1-3): SQTIHQWPATLVQPVGSPLSLECTVEGTSNPNLYWYRQAAGRGLQLLFYSVGIGQISSEVPQNLSASRPQDRQFILSSKKLLLSDSGFYLCAWTADISGNTIYFGEGSWLTVV.